This T cell receptor (beta chain) was recovered during a study of cytomegalovirus exposure and HLA in healthy donors. Overall study findings and caveats: An apparent linkage of common viral pathogens to several of the most significant clusters emerged in a later analysis. A later analysis revealed that TCR association rates differed between HLA loci, peaking at DRB1 and bottoming out at HLA-C. Most TCR sequences showed up rarely, but some public TCRs showed up in many donors. The study listed around 150 cytomegalovirus-associated TCR beta chains.

Looked up from germline, CDR1 is SNHLY and CDR2 is FYNNEI. The CDR3 consists of 13 residues. The PCR used 60 Vbeta and 13 Jbeta primers. Only in-frame clones appear in the TCRdb table, and some are missing; sequencing was by immunoSEQ multiplex PCR. The sample shows about 94,000 clones, approximately 78% of them seen only once. A note on this clone: The antigen remains unidentified. One end of the junction does not line up with germline, which may come from a read error.

Sequenced material: PBMCs. The TCR originated in a woman aged 60-75 years in good health and CMV-seronegative. The chain employs TRBV2 and TRBJ1-4, with TRBD1 identical over 12 bases. CDR3 loop: CASSEGTGGAGFF. CDR3 coding DNA: TGTGCCAGCAGCGAAGGGACAGGGGGCGCAGGGTTTTTT. The variable domain in full, with the rest retrieved from reference TRBV2 and TRBJ1-4, is EPEVTQTPSHQVTQMGQEVILRCVPISNHLYFYWYRQILGQKVEFLVSFYNNEISEKSEIFDDQFSVERPDGSNFTLKIRSTKLEDSAMYFCASSEGTGGAGFFGSGTQLSVL.